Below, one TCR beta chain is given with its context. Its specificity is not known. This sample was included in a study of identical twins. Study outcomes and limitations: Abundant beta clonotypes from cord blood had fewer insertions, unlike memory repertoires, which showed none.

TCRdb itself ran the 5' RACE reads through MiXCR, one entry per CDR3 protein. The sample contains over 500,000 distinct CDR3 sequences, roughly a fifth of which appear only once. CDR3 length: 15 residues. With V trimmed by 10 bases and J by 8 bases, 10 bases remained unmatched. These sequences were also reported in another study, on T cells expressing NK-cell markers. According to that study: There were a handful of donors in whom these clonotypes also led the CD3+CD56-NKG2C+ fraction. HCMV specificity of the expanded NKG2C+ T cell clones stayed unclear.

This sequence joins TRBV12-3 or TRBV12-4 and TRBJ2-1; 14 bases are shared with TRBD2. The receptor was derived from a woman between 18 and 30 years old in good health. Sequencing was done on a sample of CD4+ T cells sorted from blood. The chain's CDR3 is CAIKRTGLAGDEQFF. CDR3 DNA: TGTGCCATAAAGAGAACGGGACTAGCGGGAGATGAGCAGTTCTTC.